The 26 T cell receptor beta chains reported below all come from one sample, sequenced in a study of T-cell reconstitution after alpha-beta-depleted transplantation in children. The TCRbeta library was prepared with unique molecular identifiers. TCRdb re-derived calls from the PCR reads in MiXCR, one entry per CDR3 protein. The sample has some 95,000 distinct CDR3 sequences; roughly a quarter are singletons. The source material was PBMCs, sampled before TCRalphabeta/CD19-depleted stem cell transplant. Receptors were obtained from a boy between 2 and 15 years old with acute lymphoblastic leukemia, due to receive a stem cell transplant.

V gene TRBV6-2 or TRBV6-3 combines with J gene TRBJ2-3; D may correspond to TRBD1 or TRBD2 (6 bases each). The germline V and J ends were trimmed by 8 bases and 7 bases, with 7 bases remaining between them. The germline V gene has CDR1 MNHEY and CDR2 SVGEGT. The CDR3 has 10 amino acids. CDR3 sequence (DNA): TGTGCCAGCGGGGGGCATACGCAGTATTTT. Translating gives CASGGHTQYF.

The chain combines TRBV27 with TRBJ2-7; 14 positions agree with TRBD2. V shed 5 bases, J shed 4 bases, and the junction held 10 bases outside the gene matches. The CDR3 loop spans 17 amino acids. Germline assignment: CDR1 MNHEY and CDR2 SMNVEV (reference sequence). The CDR3 loop is CASSTGLAGGPSYEQYF. CDR3 DNA: TGTGCCAGCAGTACAGGACTAGCGGGAGGACCGTCATACGAGCAGTACTTC.

This clonotype was seen many times. The chain employs TRBV12-3 or TRBV12-4 and TRBJ2-7; D ambiguous. The CDR3 consists of 11 residues. Trimming pared 3 bases from V and 2 bases from J, leaving 2 bases between. For the CDR3, the DNA is TGTGCCAGCAGTTTGACCTACGAGCAGTACTTC. Its protein is CASSLTYEQYF.

This rearrangement joins TRBV28 to TRBJ2-7, with TRBD2 matching 7 bases. The ends lost 5 bases at V and 3 bases at J; junction bases unmatched: 13. The CDR3 contains 16 residues. CDR1 and CDR2 from the germline V gene are MDHEN and SYDVKM. CDR3 nucleotides: TGTGCCAGCAGTATGGGGGGGGGGACGGGGGTCTACGAGCAGTACTTC. Translated: CASSMGGGTGVYEQYF.

In this sample, this clonotype turned up a few times. The chain links TRBV7-2 to TRBJ1-4; D is unresolved. Trimming removed 5 bases from V and 0 bases from J, with 13 bases in between. This CDR3 has 16 residues. The V gene's germline CDR1 is SGHTA and CDR2 FQGNSA. DNA for the CDR3: TGTGCCAGCAGCCCACTTGGTGTGGCAACTAATGAAAAACTGTTTTTT. As protein: CASSPLGVATNEKLFF.

With regard to this clonotype: A read error may account for a junction end that differs from germline. The rearrangement links TRBV28 to TRBJ1-2; 9 bases line up with TRBD1. The CDR3 is made up of 15 amino acids. The germline gives CDR1 MDHEN, CDR2 SYDVKM. The CDR3 spells CATSSYRGLIYGYTF. In nucleotides, the CDR3 is TGTGCCACCAGTTCCTACAGGGGGCTGATCTATGGCTACACCTTC.

As for this clonotype: Its ends do not fully match the called genes, so a read error is possible. The J gene is TRBJ2-5, the V gene TRBV20-1; TRBD2 aligns across 12 bases. The CDR3 is made up of 13 amino acids. Germline V gene sequence: CDR1 DFQATT, CDR2 SNEGSKA (reference sequence). The CDR3: CSASRLAGVLYGF. The DNA of the CDR3 is TGCAGTGCCTCTCGACTAGCGGGAGTATTATACGGCTTC.

The chain combines TRBV27 with TRBJ1-4; no clear D. Trimming took off 2 bases at V and 10 bases at J, with 11 bases between the two ends. This CDR3 region has 13 residues. The germline V gene has CDR1 MNHEY and CDR2 SMNVEV (reference sequence). In DNA, the CDR3 is TGTGCCAGCAGTTTAACAGCCCCTGGAAAACTGTTTTTT. Translating gives CASSLTAPGKLFF.

The chain has TRBV5-1 and TRBJ2-7; perhaps TRBD1 as D (6 bases). The CDR3 contains 14 residues. Germline V gene sequence: CDR1 SGHRS, CDR2 YFSETQ. Trimming took off 6 bases at V and 0 bases at J, with 13 bases between the two ends. For the CDR3, the DNA is TGCGCCAGCACCCTTTTGGACAGCTCCTACGAGCAGTACTTC. This codes for CASTLLDSSYEQYF.

The chain couples TRBV10-3 to TRBJ2-2; D perhaps matches TRBD2 (6 bases). Per the germline V gene, CDR1 is ENHRY and CDR2 is SYGVKD. This CDR3 region has 15 residues. Between the trimmed V and J ends, which lost 4 bases and 7 bases, there was a span of 16 bases. Here the CDR3 DNA reads TGTGCCATCAGTGGGAGCGGAGGGACTGTCGGGGAGCTGTTTTTT. It codes for CAISGSGGTVGELFF.

Points on this clonotype: A junction end diverges from the germline sequence, so it may reflect a read error. The CDR3 DNA reads as TGCAGTGCTAGTGGCGGGACAGGACGTATGAACACTGAAGCTCTCTTT. Translation: CSASGGTGRMNTEALF. The rearrangement joins TRBV20-1 to TRBJ1-1, with 8 bases identical to TRBD1. Looked up from germline, CDR1 is DFQATT and CDR2 is SNEGSKA (reference sequence). CDR3 length: 16 amino acids.

The V call is TRBV28, the J call TRBJ1-3; D remains ambiguous. The V and J ends lost 2 bases and 0 bases respectively, with 5 bases between them. Germline V CDR1 and CDR2: MDHEN, SYDVKM. The CDR3 has 14 residues. Here the CDR3 reads CASSLGFSGNTIYF. In DNA, the CDR3 is TGTGCCAGCAGTTTAGGGTTCTCTGGAAACACCATATATTTT.

The chain joins TRBV20-1 to TRBJ2-5; D uncertain. Germline V gene sequence: CDR1 DFQATT, CDR2 SNEGSKA (reference sequence). This CDR3 has 11 residues. This chain's CDR3 is CSAWVGKTQYF. The CDR3, as DNA: TGCAGCGCCTGGGTGGGAAAGACCCAGTACTTC.

This clonotype was seen a handful of times. The chain links TRBV10-3 to TRBJ2-5; D gene uncertain. This CDR3 region has 14 residues. Trimming cost V 7 bases and J 2 bases, with 14 bases left between them. The V gene's germline CDR1 is ENHRY and CDR2 SYGVKD. CDR3 in amino acids: CAIMSAGGQETQYF. In DNA, the CDR3 is TGTGCCATCATGTCCGCCGGTGGGCAAGAGACCCAGTACTTC.

The chain links TRBV5-1 to TRBJ2-3, with D tentatively TRBD2 (5 bases). This CDR3 region has 14 residues. V was trimmed by 2 bases and J by 4 bases, leaving 11 bases between them. Germline CDR1 is SGHRS and CDR2 is YFSETQ. CDR3 in DNA: TGCGCCAGCAGCTTAGCCACCGGGGCAGATACGCAGTATTTT. This codes for CASSLATGADTQYF.

The V gene is TRBV3-1, the J gene TRBJ1-4; unclear D gene. The CDR3 is made up of 13 amino acids. V dropped 1 base and J dropped 8 bases, with 8 bases sitting between them. Germline V gene sequence: CDR1 LGHDT, CDR2 YNNKEL (reference sequence). This CDR3 is CASSQVRGEKLFF. CDR3 nucleotides: TGTGCCAGCAGCCAAGTGCGGGGAGAAAAACTGTTTTTT.

This clonotype was observed a handful of times. V usage is TRBV28 and J usage is TRBJ2-6; no clear D. CDR1 is MDHEN, CDR2 SYDVKM, per germline. Trimming removed 7 bases from V and 0 bases from J, with 10 bases in between. The CDR3 has 15 amino acids. In DNA form, the CDR3 reads TGTGCCAGCACCACAACCTTCTCTGGGGCCAACGTCCTGACTTTC. Protein sequence: CASTTTFSGANVLTF.

This clonotype has a single count. This chain links TRBV7-9 with TRBJ2-3; D uncertain. This CDR3 is built from 14 residues. Germline values: CDR1 SEHNR, CDR2 FQNEAQ (reference sequence). V was pared by 7 bases and J by 0 bases, with 11 bases between. The CDR3 loop is CASTFGTSTDTQYF. CDR3 DNA: TGTGCCAGCACCTTTGGAACTAGCACAGATACGCAGTATTTT.

This clonotype was seen repeatedly, ten times or more. J is TRBJ2-7 and V is TRBV12-3 or TRBV12-4; unclear D gene. CDR3 size: 11 residues. V dropped 3 bases and J dropped 4 bases, with 4 bases sitting between them. The CDR3 DNA is TGTGCCAGCAGTTTGGGGTACGAGCAGTACTTC. As protein: CASSLGYEQYF.

This clonotype came up a few times. The chain uses TRBV27 and TRBJ1-1; D gene ambiguous. Trimming removed 5 bases from V and 4 bases from J, with 14 bases in between. The CDR3 spans 14 residues. Germline lookup yields CDR1 MNHEY and CDR2 SMNVEV (reference sequence). This CDR3 is CASSVVKGGTEAFF. The CDR3 nucleotides are TGTGCCAGCAGTGTTGTGAAGGGCGGCACTGAAGCTTTCTTT.

This chain joins TRBV10-3 and TRBJ2-7; TRBD2 is a possible D gene (6 bases). The germline V gene encodes CDR1 ENHRY and CDR2 SYGVKD. Trimming pared 0 bases from V and 7 bases from J, leaving 25 bases between. The CDR3 spans 18 residues. CDR3 in DNA: TGTGCCATCAGTGAGTCGAGAGCAGAAAGTAGCGGAGGGTGGGAGCAGTACTTC. This translates into CAISESRAESSGGWEQYF.

This chain joins TRBV18 and TRBJ2-1; 7 nucleotides line up with TRBD2. The CDR3 spans 13 residues. Germline V lookup: CDR1 KGHSH, CDR2 LQKENI. The V gene end was trimmed by 5 bases and the J gene end by 14 bases; junction bases not matched to a gene: 12. The CDR3 is CASSGRPREGKFF. The CDR3 region has the DNA TGTGCCAGCTCAGGAAGACCCAGGGAGGGCAAGTTCTTC.

This clonotype was observed at least ten times. The chain links TRBV5-1 to TRBJ2-1, with 7 bases lining up with TRBD1. Losses at the gene ends were 1 base for V and 10 bases for J; bases not matched to a gene: 11. The CDR3 covers 15 residues. Per germline, CDR1 SGHRS and CDR2 YFSETQ. CDR3 coding DNA: TGCGCCAGCAGCTTGCGACAGGGACATCCAAAGGAGCAGTTCTTC. It is translated as CASSLRQGHPKEQFF.

This clonotype was seen at least ten times. The chain carries TRBV9 and TRBJ2-2, with 10 positions matching TRBD2. Germline V gene sequence: CDR1 SGDLS, CDR2 YYNGEE. The length of the CDR3 is 14 residues. J lost 6 bases, V lost 3 bases, and 2 bases had no gene match. The CDR3 DNA follows: TGTGCCAGCAGCGGGACTAGCGGAGCCGGGGAGCTGTTTTTT. Translating gives CASSGTSGAGELFF.

The chain combines TRBV28 with TRBJ2-2, with 7 bases that match TRBD2. This CDR3 has 18 residues. Germline V CDR1 and CDR2: MDHEN, SYDVKM. Germline trimming cut 3 bases from V and 0 bases from J; bases unmatched to any gene: 10. The CDR3 region is CASSFVGQRGSNTGELFF. DNA for the CDR3: TGTGCCAGCAGTTTCGTCGGCCAGCGGGGATCGAACACCGGGGAGCTGTTTTTT.

The chain carries TRBV5-1 and TRBJ2-7; maybe TRBD2 (6 bases). The germline V gene has CDR1 SGHRS and CDR2 YFSETQ. The CDR3 has 16 amino acids. V was shortened by 4 bases and J by 1 base, with 18 bases between the two germline ends. Here the CDR3 DNA reads TGCGCCAGCAGCCCGGATAGCGGAGGCGCTTCCTACGAGCAGTACTTC. Its protein is CASSPDSGGASYEQYF.